The entry below gives a single TCR beta chain sequence along with its context. This sample is part of a study of cytomegalovirus exposure and HLA in healthy donors. The PCR contained 60 Vbeta and 13 Jbeta primers. Libraries were prepared by immunoSEQ multiplex PCR; TCRdb keeps only in-frame clonotypes and omits some of them. In the table there are some 66,000 clones, over 70% of which are singletons. The material sequenced was PBMCs. This clonotype originated in a man in his sixties in good health and CMV-seropositive.

CDR3 nucleotide sequence: TGTGCCAGCAGCCTAGGGGGGAACACCGGGGAGCTGTTTTTT. Its translation: CASSLGGNTGELFF. The genes are TRBV5-6 and TRBJ2-2; weak D call: TRBD1 (6 bases). Per germline, CDR1 SGHDT and CDR2 YYEEEE. This CDR3 is built from 14 residues. V lost 4 bases, J lost 1 base, and 8 bases lay in between.